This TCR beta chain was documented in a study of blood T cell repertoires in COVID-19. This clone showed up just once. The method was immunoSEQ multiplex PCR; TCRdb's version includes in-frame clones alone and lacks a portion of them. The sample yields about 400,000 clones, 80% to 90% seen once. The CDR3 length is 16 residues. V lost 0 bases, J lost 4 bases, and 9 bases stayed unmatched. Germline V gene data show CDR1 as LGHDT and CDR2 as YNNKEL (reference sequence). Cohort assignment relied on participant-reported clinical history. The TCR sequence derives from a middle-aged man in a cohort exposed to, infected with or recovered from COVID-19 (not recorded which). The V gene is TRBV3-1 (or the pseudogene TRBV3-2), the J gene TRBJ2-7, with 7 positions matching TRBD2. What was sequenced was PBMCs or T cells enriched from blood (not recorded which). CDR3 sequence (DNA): TGTGCCAGCAGCCAAGATGGGGGGAGGGCCCGATACGAGCAGTACTTC. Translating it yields CASSQDGGRARYEQYF.